The 5 T cell receptor beta chains below come from one sample, sequenced in a study of cytomegalovirus exposure and HLA in healthy donors. The primer mix had 60 Vbeta and 13 Jbeta primers. Using immunoSEQ multiplex PCR, the repertoire was profiled, and TCRdb retains in-frame clones only, with some absent. The table has under 200,000 clones, approximately 70% seen once. The specimen sequenced was PBMCs. These receptors came from a woman in her 30s in good health and CMV-seronegative.

The genes are TRBV19 and TRBJ2-3, with 14 bases identical to TRBD2. Germline loops: CDR1 LNHDA, CDR2 SQIVND (reference sequence). The CDR3 extends over 17 amino acids. With V trimmed by 3 bases and J by 7 bases, 9 bases remained unmatched. The CDR3 nucleotides are TGTGCCAGTAGTATTGCGACTAGCGGGAGGGCACGATATACGCAGTATTTT. The encoded protein is CASSIATSGRARYTQYF. The full variable domain, its missing parts supplied by reference TRBV19 and TRBJ2-3, is DGGITQSPKYLFRKEGQNVTLSCEQNLNHDAMYWYRQDPGQGLRLIYYSQIVNDFQKGDIAEGYSVSREKKESFPLTVTSAQKNPTAFYLCASSIATSGRARYTQYFGPGTRLTVL.

V usage is TRBV5-4 and J usage is TRBJ2-5; perhaps D is TRBD1 or TRBD2 (5 bases each). Gene TRBJ2-7 matches the end of the DNA better, so the J call may be wrong. Per the germline V gene, CDR1 is SGHNT and CDR2 is YYREEE (reference sequence). This CDR3 has 15 residues. The chain's CDR3 is CASSLEGNGGYEQYF. The CDR3 DNA follows: TGTGCCAGCAGCTTGGAAGGGAATGGGGGCTACGAGCAGTACTTC.

V and J are TRBV6-5 and TRBJ1-4; possible D gene TRBD1, 6 bases. The CDR3 covers 13 residues. Germline V gene sequence: CDR1 MNHEY, CDR2 SVGAGI. The germline V and J ends were trimmed by 6 bases and 13 bases, with 18 bases remaining between them. The CDR3 is CASRQKPTGILFF. CDR3 bases: TGTGCCAGCAGACAGAAACCGACAGGCATACTGTTTTTT.

V gene TRBV18 combines with J gene TRBJ2-2, with D hard to call. CDR1 KGHSH and CDR2 LQKENI come from the germline V gene. V lost 4 bases to trimming and J lost 0 bases, with 9 bases between them. The CDR3 is 15 amino acids. Here the CDR3 DNA reads TGTGCCAGCTCACTTAACTTCGCGAACACCGGGGAGCTGTTTTTT. It encodes CASSLNFANTGELFF.

This clone has a handful of counts. The rearrangement uses TRBV6-6 and TRBJ2-7; 9 bases line up with TRBD1. J gave up 2 bases and V 2 bases, and 4 bases lay outside the gene matches. The germline V gene encodes CDR1 MNHNY and CDR2 SVGAGI (reference sequence). The CDR3 length is 15 residues. The CDR3 loop is CASSYETGGPYEQYF. CDR3 sequence (DNA): TGTGCCAGCAGTTACGAGACAGGGGGACCCTACGAGCAGTACTTC.